This entry lists 30 T cell receptor beta chains sequenced from one sample in a study of Tregs in tolerant kidney transplant recipients. The data were produced by immunoSEQ multiplex PCR, yet TCRdb's version contains in-frame clones alone and is incomplete. The profile shows fewer than 20,000 clones, roughly 82% of them singletons. The source material was Tregs from blood. Every receptor here comes from a human donor in good health.

The chain links TRBV7-9 to TRBJ2-5; D is undetermined. The DNA end is more similar to TRBJ2-7, so the J call may be wrong. Germline V gene sequence: CDR1 SEHNR, CDR2 FQNEAQ (reference sequence). CDR3 length: 12 amino acids. The CDR3 loop reads CASSKRAYEQYF. In nucleotides, the CDR3 is TGTGCCAGCAGCAAAAGGGCCTACGAGCAGTACTTC.

V and J are TRBV9 and TRBJ2-7; D is ambiguous. Germline CDR1 reads SGDLS; CDR2 reads YYNGEE. This CDR3 is 14 amino acids long. V lost 2 bases and J lost 0, with 9 bases in between. The CDR3 nucleotides are TGTGCCAGCAGCGTGAACCCTAGCTCCTACGAGCAGTACTTC. It codes for CASSVNPSSYEQYF.

The chain recombines TRBV29-1 with TRBJ2-5; TRBD1 matches at 7 bases. V lost 7 bases, J lost 2 bases, and 10 bases stayed unmatched. The CDR3 loop spans 14 amino acids. CDR1 and CDR2 from the germline V gene are SQVTM and ANQGSEA. CDR3 DNA: TGCAGCGCCAGACAGGGTGCGCTACAAGAGACCCAGTACTTC. It specifies CSARQGALQETQYF.

This clone has only a few counts. V is TRBV29-1 and J is TRBJ2-3, with TRBD2 identical over 11 bases. The CDR3 loop spans 14 amino acids. With V trimmed by 7 bases and J by 4 bases, 7 bases remained unmatched. Germline V CDR1 and CDR2: SQVTM, ANQGSEA. The CDR3 sequence: CSATTSGGSDTQYF. CDR3 bases: TGCAGCGCCACCACTAGCGGGGGCTCAGATACGCAGTATTTT.

The rearrangement links TRBV7-8 to TRBJ1-5, with unresolved D. V was clipped by 3 bases and J by 6 bases, with 15 bases between them. Germline CDR1 reads SGHVS; CDR2 reads FQNEAQ. The CDR3 runs 15 residues. Here the CDR3 reads CASSLGGERGQPQHF. CDR3 DNA: TGTGCCAGCAGCTTGGGCGGGGAACGAGGTCAGCCCCAGCATTTT.

The V gene is TRBV7-6, the J gene TRBJ2-7, with 9 bases fitting TRBD1. This CDR3 has 16 amino acids. Trimming removed 1 base from V and 7 bases from J; junction bases left unmatched: 11. The germline gives CDR1 SGHVS, CDR2 FNYEAQ. CDR3 coding DNA: TGTGCCAGCAGCTTAGTGGGGGGGACAGGGCCCGGGGAGCAGTACTTC. Encoded protein: CASSLVGGTGPGEQYF.

With regard to this clone: One junction end disagrees with the germline gene, perhaps due to a read error. This chain joins TRBV7-7 and TRBJ2-5, with 7 nucleotides matching TRBD1. The J call could be wrong; TRBJ2-7 is a better fit for the DNA end. CDR1 is SSHAT and CDR2 is FNYEAQ in the germline V gene (reference sequence). CDR3 length equals 14 residues. DNA for the CDR3: TGTGCTAGCAGCCCGACAGGGTTTTCCTACGAGCAGTACTTC. Its protein product is CASSPTGFSYEQYF.

In this sample, this clone is medium-sized. The chain couples TRBV5-1 to TRBJ2-7, with D maybe TRBD2 (7 bases). Germline values: CDR1 SGHRS, CDR2 YFSETQ. The CDR3 is 14 amino acids. The V gene lost 5 bases and the J gene lost 8 bases, with 20 bases spanning the gap. In nucleotides, the CDR3 is TGCGCCAGCAGGGCGGGGGCCGACGGGTCCAAGCAGTACTTC. Translated: CASRAGADGSKQYF.

This chain links TRBV7-2 with TRBJ1-2; D perhaps matches TRBD1 (6 bases). This CDR3 is 14 amino acids long. Deletions cut 2 bases from V and 7 bases from J, with 14 bases between. CDR1 and CDR2 from the germline V gene are SGHTA and FQGNSA. The CDR3 loop reads CASSLLVQGGGYTF. CDR3 nucleotide sequence: TGTGCCAGCAGCTTATTGGTACAGGGAGGTGGCTACACCTTC.

The chain couples TRBV7-2 to TRBJ2-1, with D tentatively TRBD2 (6 bases). Trimming removed 2 bases from V and 7 bases from J, with 15 bases in between. The CDR3 sequence is 15 residues long. Germline CDR1 reads SGHTA; CDR2 reads FQGNSA. DNA of the CDR3: TGTGCCAGCAGCTTAAGCGTACTAGCTCTTAATGAGCAGTTCTTC. The encoded protein is CASSLSVLALNEQFF. Drawing the rest from reference TRBV7-2 and TRBJ2-1, the complete variable domain is GAGVSQSPSNKVTEKGKDVELRCDPISGHTALYWYRQSLGQGLEFLIYFQGNSAPDKSGLPSDRFSAERTGGSVSTLTIQRTQQEDSAVYLCASSLSVLALNEQFFGPGTRLTVL.

This chain joins TRBV7-6 and TRBJ2-3, with D hard to call. Germline-derived CDR1 and CDR2 are SGHVS and FNYEAQ. The ends were cut back, 6 bases at V and 6 bases at J, with 22 bases in the middle. This CDR3 spans 16 amino acids. The CDR3 bases are TGTGCCAGCAGTGATCGGGTAGCCTCCCAAGGCGATACGCAGTATTTT. This sequence encodes CASSDRVASQGDTQYF.

The V and J genes are TRBV6-1 and TRBJ1-5, with no clear D. The CDR3 sequence is 14 residues long. Trimming pared 2 bases from V and 5 bases from J, leaving 10 bases between. Germline CDR1 reads MNHNS; CDR2 reads SASEGT. Written as DNA, the CDR3 is TGTGCCAGCAGTGAAATTTTGGGTGATCAGCCCCAGCATTTT. Translating it yields CASSEILGDQPQHF.

The chain employs TRBV11-3 and TRBJ2-5; D is tentatively TRBD1 or TRBD2 (5 bases each). V lost 5 bases to trimming and J lost 5 bases, with 15 bases between them. CDR1 is SGHNT, CDR2 YENEEA, per germline. The CDR3 length is 14 residues. Written as DNA, the CDR3 is TGTGCCAGCAGCGTGATGAGGGGTCACGAGACCCAGTACTTC. Amino acid sequence: CASSVMRGHETQYF.

This rearrangement joins TRBV7-3 to TRBJ2-3, with TRBD1 matching 7 bases. Germline trimming cut 5 bases from V and 0 bases from J; bases unmatched to any gene: 5. The germline V gene has CDR1 SGHTA and CDR2 FQGTGA. The CDR3 covers 15 residues. The CDR3 DNA follows: TGTGCCAGCAGCCCCGACAGGGCTAGCACAGATACGCAGTATTTT. This gives the protein CASSPDRASTDTQYF.

The chain has TRBV6-5 and TRBJ2-7; 10 nucleotides match TRBD2. V dropped 4 bases and J dropped 4; count of bases not matched to a gene: 10. Germline CDR1 and CDR2: MNHEY and SVGAGI. This CDR3 is 16 amino acids long. CDR3 amino acids: CASSSRTSGVRYEQYF. CDR3 sequence (DNA): TGTGCCAGCAGTTCCCGAACTAGCGGGGTTCGATACGAGCAGTACTTC.

This chain uses TRBV6-6 with TRBJ2-7; the D is unclear. Germline assignment: CDR1 MNHNY and CDR2 SVGAGI (reference sequence). This CDR3 spans 16 amino acids. With 0 bases removed from V and 2 bases from J, the gap between germline ends came to 14 bases. The CDR3 DNA follows: TGTGCCAGCAGTTACTCGACCCCCGTCGCTCCCTACGAGCAGTACTTC. As protein: CASSYSTPVAPYEQYF.

This chain joins TRBV25-1 and TRBJ2-3; a weak D match, TRBD1 (6 bases). The V end lost 4 bases, the J end lost 1 base, and 15 bases lay between the germline ends. This CDR3 has 16 amino acids. Germline lookup yields CDR1 MGHDK and CDR2 SYGVNS. CDR3 in amino acids: CASSGLRGWGTDTQYF. The CDR3 DNA reads as TGTGCCAGCAGTGGCCTCAGGGGTTGGGGCACAGATACGCAGTATTTT.

This clone was recorded only once. The rearrangement links TRBV19 to TRBJ2-7; D assignment may be TRBD1 or TRBD2 (5 bases each). Germline lookup yields CDR1 LNHDA and CDR2 SQIVND (reference sequence). V lost 4 bases, J lost 0 bases, and 10 bases lay in between. The CDR3 runs to 14 residues. The CDR3: CASSRGFSSYEQYF. CDR3 DNA sequence: TGTGCCAGTAGTAGGGGGTTTAGCTCCTACGAGCAGTACTTC.

The gene calls are TRBV7-2 and TRBJ2-7; TRBD1 aligns across 10 bases. The V and J ends lost 0 bases and 3 bases, in that order; junction bases with no gene match: 2. Germline values: CDR1 SGHTA, CDR2 FQGNSA. CDR3 size: 15 residues. Here the CDR3 reads CASSLAGQGGYEQYF. Written as DNA, the CDR3 is TGTGCCAGCAGCTTAGCCGGACAGGGGGGCTACGAGCAGTACTTC. Together with reference TRBV7-2 and TRBJ2-7, the CDR3 gives the full variable domain: GAGVSQSPSNKVTEKGKDVELRCDPISGHTALYWYRQSLGQGLEFLIYFQGNSAPDKSGLPSDRFSAERTGGSVSTLTIQRTQQEDSAVYLCASSLAGQGGYEQYFGPGTRLTVT.

The rearrangement links TRBV29-1 to TRBJ1-4; the D gene is possibly TRBD1 (6 bases). V lost 4 bases to trimming and J lost 7 bases, with 13 bases between them. CDR1 and CDR2 (germline): SQVTM, ANQGSEA. The CDR3 covers 13 residues. This CDR3 is CSVVLTGGEKLFF. The CDR3 DNA reads as TGCAGCGTTGTTCTGACAGGAGGTGAAAAACTGTTTTTT.

The V and J genes are TRBV27 and TRBJ2-4, with D perhaps TRBD1 (5 bases). The CDR3 extends over 15 amino acids. Germline V gene data show CDR1 as MNHEY and CDR2 as SMNVEV (reference sequence). The V end lost 4 bases, the J end lost 2 bases, and 12 bases lay between the germline ends. The CDR3 loop reads CASSSIQVPKNIQYF. CDR3 DNA sequence: TGTGCCAGCAGTTCGATACAGGTGCCCAAAAACATTCAGTACTTC.

This rearrangement joins TRBV7-2 to TRBJ2-5; 11 bases fit TRBD2. CDR3 size: 18 residues. V shed 2 bases and J 1 base; nucleotides not matched to a gene: 9. Germline V gene data show CDR1 as SGHTA and CDR2 as FQGNSA. The CDR3 sequence is CASSLWRASGGSQETQYF. CDR3 DNA sequence: TGTGCCAGCAGCTTATGGAGGGCTAGCGGGGGGAGCCAAGAGACCCAGTACTTC. Filled out from reference TRBV7-2 and TRBJ2-5, the complete variable domain reads GAGVSQSPSNKVTEKGKDVELRCDPISGHTALYWYRQSLGQGLEFLIYFQGNSAPDKSGLPSDRFSAERTGGSVSTLTIQRTQQEDSAVYLCASSLWRASGGSQETQYFGPGTRLLVL.

The J gene is TRBJ2-7, the V gene TRBV10-3, with D tentatively TRBD1 (6 bases). The length of the CDR3 is 14 residues. V lost 3 bases to trimming and J lost 7 bases, with 16 bases between them. Germline V gene data show CDR1 as ENHRY and CDR2 as SYGVKD. In nucleotides, the CDR3 is TGTGCCATCAGTGAAACCGGGACACAGCGGGAGCAGTACTTC. This gives the protein CAISETGTQREQYF.

The V and J genes are TRBV7-3 and TRBJ1-1; 9 bases fit TRBD1. The germline V gene encodes CDR1 SGHTA and CDR2 FQGTGA. V lost 2 bases and J lost 4; bases outside the gene matches: 2. The CDR3 consists of 14 residues. The CDR3 bases are TGTGCCAGCAGCTTACGGGGACAGGGCACTGAAGCTTTCTTT. This sequence encodes CASSLRGQGTEAFF.

The chain has TRBV7-6 and TRBJ2-2, with TRBD2 identical over 7 bases. This CDR3 has 19 amino acids. J gave up 2 bases and V 5 bases, and 17 bases lay outside the gene matches. Germline V gives CDR1 SGHVS, CDR2 FNYEAQ. The CDR3 sequence is CASSLDITAGTTNTGELFF. CDR3 bases: TGTGCCAGCAGCCTAGATATAACCGCCGGGACTACCAACACCGGGGAGCTGTTTTTT.

The chain combines TRBV10-3 with TRBJ2-3, with TRBD1 matching 7 bases. CDR1 and CDR2 from the germline V gene are ENHRY and SYGVKD. Trimming removed 7 bases from V and 0 bases from J; junction bases left unmatched: 4. CDR3 length equals 14 residues. This CDR3 reads CAIKGAVSTDTQYF. Written as DNA, the CDR3 is TGTGCCATCAAGGGGGCGGTTAGCACAGATACGCAGTATTTT.

The chain carries TRBV19 and TRBJ1-6; 10 nucleotides agree with TRBD1. Germline CDR1 and CDR2: LNHDA and SQIVND (reference sequence). The V and J ends lost 1 base and 6 bases, in that order; junction bases with no gene match: 6. CDR3 length: 17 residues. DNA of the CDR3: TGTGCCAGTAGTATAGCCGGACAGGGGGGGCCTAATTCACCCCTCCACTTT. Amino acid sequence: CASSIAGQGGPNSPLHF.

The chain combines TRBV5-4 with TRBJ2-5, with D hard to call. The germline gives CDR1 SGHNT, CDR2 YYREEE (reference sequence). V was cut by 2 bases and J by 5 bases, with 10 bases left in between. This CDR3 comprises 13 residues. The CDR3 region is CASSLKVEETQYF. Here the CDR3 DNA reads TGTGCCAGCAGCTTAAAGGTGGAGGAGACCCAGTACTTC.

The chain couples TRBV9 to TRBJ2-5; possible D gene TRBD2, 5 bases. The CDR3 is 13 amino acids. Trimming took off 3 bases at V and 3 bases at J, with 9 bases between the two ends. In germline, CDR1 is SGDLS, CDR2 YYNGEE. CDR3 loop: CASSAGAEETQYF. CDR3 coding DNA: TGTGCCAGCAGCGCCGGAGCGGAAGAGACCCAGTACTTC.

This clone was counted only a few times. The chain has TRBV7-9 and TRBJ1-2; 8 bases are shared with TRBD1. The trim removed 8 bases at V and 8 bases at J, leaving 16 bases unmatched. The CDR3 runs to 15 residues. The germline gives CDR1 SEHNR, CDR2 FQNEAQ (reference sequence). The CDR3 sequence: CASGSQMTGDVGYTF. In DNA form, the CDR3 reads TGTGCCAGCGGGTCCCAGATGACAGGGGATGTCGGCTACACCTTC.